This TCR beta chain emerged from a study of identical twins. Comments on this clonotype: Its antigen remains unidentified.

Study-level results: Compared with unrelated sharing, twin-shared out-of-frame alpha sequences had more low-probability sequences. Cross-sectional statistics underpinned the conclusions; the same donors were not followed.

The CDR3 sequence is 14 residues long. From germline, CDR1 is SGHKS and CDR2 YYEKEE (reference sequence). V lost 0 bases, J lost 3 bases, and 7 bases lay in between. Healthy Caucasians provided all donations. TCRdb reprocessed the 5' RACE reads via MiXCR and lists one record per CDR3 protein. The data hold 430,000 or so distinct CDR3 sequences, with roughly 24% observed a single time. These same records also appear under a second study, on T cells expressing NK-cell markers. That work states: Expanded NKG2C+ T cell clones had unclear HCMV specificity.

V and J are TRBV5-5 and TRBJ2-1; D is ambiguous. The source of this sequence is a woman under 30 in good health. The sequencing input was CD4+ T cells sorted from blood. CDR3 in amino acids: CASSLESLYNEQFF. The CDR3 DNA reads TGTGCCAGCAGCTTGGAGAGTCTCTACAATGAGCAGTTCTTC.